This is a list of T cell receptor beta chains from one sample in a study of cytomegalovirus exposure and HLA in healthy donors. The protocol was immunoSEQ multiplex PCR, while the TCRdb copy is restricted to in-frame clones and leaves out a portion. There are 300,000 to 350,000 clones in the sample; roughly 88% occur only once, and over 0.9% lies in the top ten. Material for sequencing was PBMCs. The receptors were sampled from a man aged 25-45 years in good health and CMV-seronegative. CDR3s include the opening cysteine and the closing phenylalanine or tryptophan.

J: TRBJ1-6; V: TRBV2; CDR3: CASSEDRGLSPLHF
J: TRBJ1-1; V: TRBV5-1; CDR3: CASSPGARGLTEAFF
J: TRBJ2-7; V: TRBV11-2; CDR3: CASSLDPAGTSVSYEQYF
J: TRBJ2-7; V: TRBV19; CDR3: CASSIGGGIKWAYEQYF
J: TRBJ1-2; V: TRBV29-1; CDR3: CSVLDRVGGYTF
J: TRBJ2-7; V: TRBV7-9; CDR3: CASSFLLPGQAYEQYF
J: TRBJ1-5; V: TRBV25-1; CDR3: CASSDHNQPQHF
J: TRBJ1-1; V: TRBV5-1; CDR3: CASSLAEVYTEAFF
J: TRBJ1-1; V: TRBV5-1; CDR3: CASSWGGLMNTEAFF
J: TRBJ2-5; V: TRBV2; CDR3: CASRRDGTSGDF
J: TRBJ1-2; V: TRBV29-1; CDR3: CSVATGGSYGYTF
J: TRBJ2-5; V: TRBV4-1; CDR3: CASSQGTAGETQYF
J: TRBJ2-7; V: TRBV7-7; CDR3: CASSADQGSEQYF
J: TRBJ2-2; V: TRBV6-1; CDR3: CASTRQGLNTGELFF
J: TRBJ2-4; V: TRBV27; CDR3: CASSLGGTKNIQYF
J: TRBJ1-1; V: TRBV30; CDR3: CAWIQGAHTEAFF
J: TRBJ1-5; V: TRBV27; CDR3: CASSNSYRGINSNQPQHF
J: TRBJ2-1; V: TRBV9; CDR3: CASSPRIAGGRDEQFF
J: TRBJ2-3; V: TRBV7-9; CDR3: CASSEMLAGDTQYF
J: TRBJ2-7; V: TRBV12-5; CDR3: CASGLVRRGLSYEQYF
J: TRBJ1-2; V: TRBV4-1; CDR3: CASSPSESANYGYTF
J: TRBJ1-3; V: TRBV7-8; CDR3: CASSLRTTGNTIYF
J: TRBJ1-1; V: TRBV27; CDR3: CASSPTLPVYTEAFF
J: TRBJ1-5; V: TRBV19; CDR3: CASSIDGSGLRPQHF
J: TRBJ1-4; V: TRBV4-1; CDR3: CASSQSTARGEKLFF
J: TRBJ2-7; V: TRBV5-1; CDR3: CASSFLAGSYEQYF
J: TRBJ1-3; V: TRBV4-1; CDR3: CASSQQTGSGNTIYF
J: TRBJ2-4; V: TRBV11-2; CDR3: CASSPRTEAKNIQYF
J: TRBJ2-7; V: TRBV7-9; CDR3: CASIPEGSYEQYF
J: TRBJ2-2; V: TRBV11-2; CDR3: CASSLGTGPGELFF
J: TRBJ2-2; V: TRBV5-5; CDR3: CASSLGLLNTGELFF
J: TRBJ2-1; V: TRBV5-4; CDR3: CASGQGEQVQFF
J: TRBJ1-5; V: TRBV4-1; CDR3: CASSPGTGNQPQHF
J: TRBJ2-2; V: TRBV5-4; CDR3: CASRVDSPNTGELFF
J: TRBJ2-7; V: TRBV11-2; CDR3: CASSLAREYEQYF
J: TRBJ1-1; V: TRBV7-9; CDR3: CASSLLRGTNTEAFF
J: TRBJ2-1; V: TRBV7-9; CDR3: CASSPAGGSGGASNEQFF
J: TRBJ1-4; V: TRBV12-5; CDR3: CASGLPGTVNEKLFF
J: TRBJ1-2; V: TRBV25-1; CDR3: CASSESPNPGGGYTF
J: TRBJ1-1; V: TRBV7-9; CDR3: CASSLVAGKDTEAFF
J: TRBJ2-3; V: TRBV5-1; CDR3: CASRLNMGPDTQYF
J: TRBJ2-7; V: TRBV6-4; CDR3: CASLRPVLGSEQYF
J: TRBJ1-2; V: TRBV6-6; CDR3: CASSYRVLRGNGYTF
J: TRBJ1-2; V: TRBV18; CDR3: CASSPPGQGYGYTF
J: TRBJ1-1; V: TRBV4-1; CDR3: CASSQALQGVVTEAFF